These 13 T cell receptor beta chains were all obtained from the same sample, sequenced in a study of OX40 agonist ivuxolimab in advanced cancers. TCRdb keeps only in-frame clones here, not all; method: immunoSEQ multiplex PCR. Of about 44,000 clones in the sample, approximately 90% were seen once. The input for sequencing was CD4+ or CD8+ T cells sorted from blood, taken in a trial of the OX40 agonist ivuxolimab. Receptor source: an adult with an advanced solid tumor such as melanoma, head and neck, liver or kidney cancer.

This clone is a singleton in its sample. This chain joins TRBV18 and TRBJ2-3; 14 bases line up with TRBD2. This CDR3 spans 18 amino acids. Germline-derived CDR1 and CDR2 are KGHSH and LQKENI. J lost 2 bases, V lost 3 bases, and 7 bases had no gene match. CDR3 coding DNA: TGTGCCAGCTCACCGGGGACTAGCGGGGGACGCCTCACAGATACGCAGTATTTT. Residues: CASSPGTSGGRLTDTQYF. Variable domain in full (rest from reference TRBV18 and TRBJ2-3): NAGVMQNPRHLVRRRGQEARLRCSPMKGHSHVYWYRQLPEEGLKFMVYLQKENIIDESGMPKERFSAEFPKEGPSILRIQQVVRGDSAAYFCASSPGTSGGRLTDTQYFGPGTRLTVL.

The chain joins TRBV2 to TRBJ1-3, with unresolved D. The CDR3 is 11 residues long. The germline V gene has CDR1 SNHLY and CDR2 FYNNEI. V gave up 5 bases and J gave up 7 bases, with 6 bases separating them. The CDR3: CASSRENTIYF. The DNA for the CDR3 is TGTGCCAGCAGTAGGGAGAACACCATATATTTT.

The rearrangement links TRBV28 to TRBJ2-2, with TRBD2 matching over 14 bases. Germline V CDR1 and CDR2: MDHEN, SYDVKM. This CDR3 has 17 residues. After removal of 5 bases from V and 5 bases from J, the junction contained 7 bases not matched to a gene. The CDR3 DNA reads TGTGCCAGCAGTCAACTGGGACTAGCGGGGGTAACCGGGGAGCTGTTTTTT. Translating gives CASSQLGLAGVTGELFF.

The chain links TRBV28 to TRBJ2-1; D may be TRBD1 (5 bases). Germline V gene sequence: CDR1 MDHEN, CDR2 SYDVKM. This CDR3 contains 14 residues. Deletions cut 8 bases from V and 9 bases from J, with 20 bases between. CDR3 nucleotide sequence: TGTGCCAGCTTATTGTCGGACACCCATGGTGAGCAGTTCTTC. Amino acids: CASLLSDTHGEQFF. The full variable domain, its missing parts supplied by reference TRBV28 and TRBJ2-1, is DVKVTQSSRYLVKRTGEKVFLECVQDMDHENMFWYRQDPGLGLRLIYFSYDVKMKEKGDIPEGYSVSREKKERFSLILESASTNQTSMYLCASLLSDTHGEQFFGPGTRLTVL.

This clone was seen a handful of times. The V call is TRBV7-9, the J call TRBJ2-5, with D unresolved. CDR3 size: 14 residues. Trimming left V 1 base short and J 5 bases short, with 11 bases between. Germline V gene sequence: CDR1 SEHNR, CDR2 FQNEAQ (reference sequence). CDR3 protein: CASSLVDLWETQYF. The CDR3 DNA is TGTGCCAGCAGCTTAGTTGATCTATGGGAGACCCAGTACTTC.

This chain links TRBV27 with TRBJ2-2; maybe TRBD2 (5 bases). The ends were cut back, 0 bases at V and 7 bases at J, with 9 bases in the middle. Germline V gives CDR1 MNHEY, CDR2 SMNVEV (reference sequence). This CDR3 region has 14 residues. This CDR3 is CASSLSTRLGELFF. CDR3 nucleotides: TGTGCCAGCAGTTTATCAACTAGGCTCGGGGAGCTGTTTTTT.

The V gene is TRBV28, the J gene TRBJ2-7; D possibly matches TRBD1 or TRBD2 (7 bases each). Per germline, CDR1 MDHEN and CDR2 SYDVKM. The length of the CDR3 is 14 residues. The V and J ends lost 6 bases and 4 bases respectively, with 16 bases between them. The CDR3 protein is CASRFGRGGYEQYF. CDR3 sequence (DNA): TGTGCCAGCAGATTCGGCAGGGGGGGGTACGAGCAGTACTTC.

This clone was seen a single time. The chain uses TRBV7-9 and TRBJ2-3; 8 positions agree with TRBD1. Germline trimming cut 5 bases from V and 4 bases from J; bases unmatched to any gene: 11. CDR1 and CDR2 from the germline V gene are SEHNR and FQNEAQ (reference sequence). This CDR3 comprises 16 residues. The CDR3 DNA sequence: TGTGCCAGCAGCACCGAGACAGGGGCCATGGCAGATACGCAGTATTTT. Translated: CASSTETGAMADTQYF.

The genes are TRBV6-6 and TRBJ1-1; 7 bases agree with TRBD1. Trimming at V came to 9 bases and at J to 0 bases, leaving 7 bases not matched to a gene. CDR3 size: 14 residues. Germline-derived CDR1 and CDR2 are MNHNY and SVGAGI (reference sequence). Here the CDR3 reads CASLPGQLNTEAFF. The CDR3 DNA is TGTGCCAGTCTCCCGGGACAGCTGAACACTGAAGCTTTCTTT.

This clone has only a few counts. The gene calls are TRBV29-1 and TRBJ1-1, with D hard to call. Looked up from germline, CDR1 is SQVTM and CDR2 is ANQGSEA. The CDR3 spans 14 residues. V lost 7 bases and J lost 2, with 17 bases in between. The CDR3 region is CSAVGWAGNTEAFF. DNA for the CDR3: TGCAGCGCCGTCGGGTGGGCAGGAAACACTGAAGCTTTCTTT.

Only one count was recorded for this clone. The CDR3 is CASSQDLGISSSYNEQFF. CDR3 nucleotide sequence: TGTGCCAGCAGCCAAGATTTAGGGATTTCGAGCTCCTACAATGAGCAGTTCTTC. This chain uses TRBV4-2 with TRBJ2-1; D not certain. The CDR3 totals 18 residues. With 0 bases removed from V and 0 bases from J, the gap between germline ends came to 15 bases. Per germline, CDR1 LGHNA and CDR2 YNFKEQ.

This rearrangement joins TRBV10-1 to TRBJ1-2, with D tentatively TRBD1 (5 bases). Germline V gene sequence: CDR1 WNHNN, CDR2 SYGVQD (reference sequence). This CDR3 spans 13 amino acids. V was shortened by 5 bases and J by 2 bases, with 9 bases between the two germline ends. CDR3 amino acids: CASSWDANYGYTF. In nucleotides, the CDR3 is TGCGCCAGCAGTTGGGACGCCAACTATGGCTACACCTTC.

V usage is TRBV27 and J usage is TRBJ2-5; 13 bases are a match to TRBD2. Germline V lookup: CDR1 MNHEY, CDR2 SMNVEV (reference sequence). This CDR3 is 15 amino acids long. Trimming at V came to 4 bases and at J to 5 bases, leaving 4 bases not matched to a gene. Here the CDR3 reads CASSSLAGGWETQYF. The CDR3 DNA reads TGTGCCAGCAGTTCACTAGCGGGGGGGTGGGAGACCCAGTACTTC.